This T cell receptor (beta chain) was recovered during a study of monozygotic twins with inflammatory bowel disease (dated 2019 in TCRdb). About the full investigation: The full study comprised some 30 monozygotic twin pairs: nine German pairs (four IBD-concordant, five IBD-discordant) and 19 IBD-discordant Danish pairs. The search for disease-associated traits relied mainly on comparing, within discordant pairs, IBD patients with their genetically identical healthy co-twins. Each individual had, on average, about 151 000 unique TCRalpha sequences and 181 000 unique TCRbeta sequences available for analysis. Findings and caveats that apply to the study as a whole: Repertoire similarity did not differ between concordant and discordant twins, which could be due to limited statistical power. Background noise and inter-individual variability may have been introduced into the repertoires by the differing immunosuppressive treatments among patients. A decrease in TCRbeta repertoire diversity, as measured by inverse Simpson index, was observed in IBD patients compared with their healthy co-twins. Different T cell subtypes could not be distinguished in the analysis. The results gave no support for a single strong signal or clonotype linked to IBD. Fewer clonotypes were shared with other individuals by IBD patients than by healthy twins, most markedly in patients showing signs of disease activity.

An approximately 2.3 ml peripheral blood sample was drawn into PAXgene tubes per donor and stored at -80°C. Without any T cell sorting, total RNA was extracted from whole blood using the PAXgene blood miRNA kit on an automated QIAcube. Deep TCRalpha and TCRbeta repertoire profiling with unique molecular barcoding was performed on peripheral blood of monozygotic twin pairs concordant or discordant for inflammatory bowel disease. For every twin pair, smoking habits were documented, and each individual was categorised as a current, former or never smoker. Libraries were built with 5' RACE. Each TCR library was prepared from about 3,400 ng of total RNA. cDNA was synthesized with SMARTScribe reverse transcriptase in eight separate reactions per sample. During cDNA synthesis, template switching was used to introduce unique molecular identifiers that contained a 6-nucleotide sample barcode. TCRalpha and TCRbeta cDNA was amplified in two nested PCRs of roughly 17 and 9 cycles, and bead purification was carried out after each PCR. Before amplification, the cDNA was treated with uracil DNA-glycosylase and purified using the QIAquick PCR purification kit. The second PCR added Illumina TruSeq-compatible adapters along with sample-specific barcodes. TapeStation and Qubit were used to check library quality and concentration, and around 4.5 ng of each library went into the pool. The pooled libraries were sequenced with 2 x 100 bp reads and custom sequencing primers on an Illumina HiSeq2500 single-index Rapid Run. On the study's bioinformatics: MiGEC version 1.2.6 was used for UMI-based consensus assembly, which corrected PCR and sequencing errors. V(D)J alignment, clonotype assembly and CDR3 extraction were performed with MiXCR version 2.1.1. To normalise gene usage, clonotype sharing and MAIT/NKT TCR abundance, the top 1000, 10 000 and 20 000 clonotypes in each sample were analysed. Diversity was computed as the inverse Simpson index with the vegan R package after downsampling to 27 000 UMIs. Paired Mann-Whitney U tests on discordant twin pairs were used, with Benjamini-Hochberg multiple-testing correction. Once TCRdb had reprocessed the reads, it stored one entry per CDR3 protein sequence and supplied no DNA. Here the V and J calls rest on TCRdb's processing, not on the authors' analysis. This sample's table carries about 450,000 distinct CDR3 sequences. The ten largest clonotypes hold approximately 2.4% of the sample.

A note on this clonotype: Its antigen is currently not known.

From the germline V gene, CDR1 is SNHLY and CDR2 is FYNNEI. Spanning cysteine to phenylalanine, the CDR3 consists of 11 amino acids. The record lacks a DNA sequence. The receptor's source is a human donor with ulcerative colitis or Crohn's disease, or a healthy co-twin of an affected twin (not recorded which). The sample comprised blood. This sequence uses TRBV2 and TRBJ1-1. The CDR3 has the sequence CASRRSDEAFF.